These 32 T cell receptor beta chains originate from one sample sequenced in a study of blood T cell repertoires in COVID-19. The repertoire was sequenced with immunoSEQ multiplex PCR; TCRdb's copy has only in-frame clones and lacks some. Of 200,000 to 300,000 clones listed, 89% are singletons. Specimen: PBMCs or T cells enriched from blood (not recorded which). The receptors derive from a young woman with acute COVID-19.

This clone was detected a few times. This chain links TRBV19 with TRBJ1-4; D is uncertain. The CDR3 sequence is 13 residues long. CDR1 and CDR2 (germline): LNHDA, SQIVND (reference sequence). V lost 10 bases and J lost 5, with 14 bases in between. The CDR3 DNA reads as TGTGCCACCCGCGGAATTGGAAATGAAAAACTGTTTTTT. Protein sequence: CATRGIGNEKLFF.

The chain couples TRBV14 to TRBJ2-1; 8 positions match TRBD2. The CDR3 runs 16 residues. Trimming at V came to 1 base and at J to 5 bases, leaving 7 bases not matched to a gene. Looked up from germline, CDR1 is SGHDN and CDR2 is FVKESK. The CDR3 protein is CASSQVAGGGNNEQFF. CDR3 in DNA: TGTGCCAGCAGCCAAGTCGCGGGCGGGGGGAACAATGAGCAGTTCTTC. Together with reference TRBV14 and TRBJ2-1, the CDR3 gives the full variable domain: EAGVTQFPSHSVIEKGQTVTLRCDPISGHDNLYWYRRVMGKEIKFLLHFVKESKQDESGMPNNRFLAERTGGTYSTLKVQPAELEDSGVYFCASSQVAGGGNNEQFFGPGTRLTVL.

J is TRBJ2-3 and V is TRBV2; D is possibly TRBD1 (6 bases). The length of the CDR3 is 16 residues. V was pared by 4 bases and J by 0 bases, with 14 bases between. From germline, CDR1 is SNHLY and CDR2 FYNNEI. CDR3 DNA sequence: TGTGCCAGCAGTGGTGGTCAGGGGCCTAGCACAGATACGCAGTATTTT. Encoded protein: CASSGGQGPSTDTQYF.

V is TRBV18 and J is TRBJ1-5, with D tentatively TRBD1 (5 bases). The CDR3 spans 14 residues. Trimming took off 6 bases at V and 4 bases at J, with 13 bases between the two ends. The germline V gene encodes CDR1 KGHSH and CDR2 LQKENI. The CDR3 sequence is CASSWERGNQPQHF. CDR3 sequence (DNA): TGTGCCAGCTCTTGGGAACGGGGGAATCAGCCCCAGCATTTT.

The chain recombines TRBV7-7 with TRBJ1-6; TRBD1 agrees at 8 bases. The CDR3 is made up of 14 amino acids. After removal of 1 base from V and 9 bases from J, the junction contained 2 bases not matched to a gene. Germline V lookup: CDR1 SSHAT, CDR2 FNYEAQ (reference sequence). The CDR3 spells CASSLDTGGSPLHF. The CDR3 DNA reads TGTGCCAGCAGCTTAGATACAGGGGGTTCACCCCTCCACTTT.

The rearrangement links TRBV5-1 to TRBJ1-2; 8 bases map to TRBD1. Germline trimming cut 4 bases from V and 6 bases from J; bases unmatched to any gene: 14. The CDR3 covers 16 residues. CDR1 and CDR2 (germline): SGHRS, YFSETQ. CDR3 sequence: CASSRGQAIVGDGYTF. Written as DNA, the CDR3 is TGCGCCAGCAGCCGGGGACAGGCCATCGTCGGCGATGGCTACACCTTC.

V usage is TRBV6-5 and J usage is TRBJ2-5, with D tentatively TRBD1 (6 bases). The germline CDR1 and CDR2 sequences are MNHEY and SVGAGI. Trimming removed 1 base at V and 0 bases at J, with 9 bases between. The CDR3 extends over 15 amino acids. The CDR3 is CASSYFGTNQETQYF. The CDR3 DNA sequence: TGTGCCAGCAGTTACTTCGGGACAAACCAAGAGACCCAGTACTTC.

The J gene is TRBJ2-2, the V gene TRBV7-6; TRBD2 agrees at 11 bases. V dropped 1 base and J dropped 1; count of bases not matched to a gene: 5. Germline V lookup: CDR1 SGHVS, CDR2 FNYEAQ. The CDR3 loop spans 18 amino acids. This chain's CDR3 is CASSLVVAGGLNTGELFF. CDR3 DNA sequence: TGTGCCAGCAGCTTAGTTGTAGCGGGGGGGCTGAACACCGGGGAGCTGTTTTTT.

This sequence joins TRBV18 and TRBJ2-3, with TRBD2 as a possible D gene (6 bases). Trimming cost V 2 bases and J 2 bases, with 11 bases left between them. Germline V gives CDR1 KGHSH, CDR2 LQKENI. The CDR3 spans 15 residues. Here the CDR3 reads CASSPVTGDTDTQYF. The CDR3 DNA sequence: TGTGCCAGCTCACCAGTGACGGGGGACACAGATACGCAGTATTTT.

This chain joins TRBV3-1 (or the pseudogene TRBV3-2) and TRBJ1-6, with 10 bases aligning to TRBD1. CDR1 and CDR2 from the germline V gene are LGHDT and YNNKEL (reference sequence). V trimming: 5 bases; J trimming: 10 bases; junction bases outside the gene matches: 11. The length of the CDR3 is 16 residues. In DNA, the CDR3 is TGTGCCAGCAGCTCCAGACCGGGACAGGGGACATCACCCCTCCACTTT. It specifies CASSSRPGQGTSPLHF.

This chain joins TRBV7-9 and TRBJ1-4; TRBD1 might be the D (6 bases). This CDR3 has 14 amino acids. Germline V lookup: CDR1 SEHNR, CDR2 FQNEAQ (reference sequence). The V end lost 1 base, the J end lost 8 bases, and 11 bases lay between the germline ends. CDR3 loop: CASSLDRDYEKLFF. CDR3 nucleotide sequence: TGTGCCAGCAGCTTAGACAGGGATTACGAAAAACTGTTTTTT. Complete variable domain (other parts from reference TRBV7-9 and TRBJ1-4): DTGVSQNPRHKITKRGQNVTFRCDPISEHNRLYWYRQTLGQGPEFLTYFQNEAQLEKSRLLSDRFSAERPKGSFSTLEIQRTEQGDSAMYLCASSLDRDYEKLFFGSGTQLSVL.

This rearrangement joins TRBV5-1 to TRBJ2-1; no clear D gene. There are 13 residues in the CDR3. Germline CDR1 is SGHRS and CDR2 is YFSETQ. Trimming shortened V by 0 bases and J by 8 bases, and 9 bases separated the two germline ends. CDR3 in DNA: TGCGCCAGCAGCTTGGAAGCCCAGGATGAGCAGTTCTTC. Translation gives CASSLEAQDEQFF. The full variable domain, rest sourced from reference TRBV5-1 and TRBJ2-1, is KAGVTQTPRYLIKTRGQQVTLSCSPISGHRSVSWYQQTPGQGLQFLFEYFSETQRNKGNFPGRFSGRQFSNSRSEMNVSTLELGDSALYLCASSLEAQDEQFFGPGTRLTVL.

The chain has TRBV10-3 and TRBJ1-5, with TRBD1 identical over 9 bases. The V and J ends lost 3 bases and 5 bases, in that order; junction bases with no gene match: 2. The CDR3 covers 14 residues. Germline loops: CDR1 ENHRY, CDR2 SYGVKD. The CDR3 coding sequence is TGTGCCATCAGTGAAACAGGGGGCCATCAGCCCCAGCATTTT. This codes for CAISETGGHQPQHF.

The chain combines TRBV25-1 with TRBJ1-2; no reliable D call. V lost 4 bases and J 7 bases, leaving 10 bases between the germline ends. CDR3 length: 12 residues. Germline values: CDR1 MGHDK, CDR2 SYGVNS. The CDR3 spells CASSASARGYTF. The DNA for the CDR3 is TGTGCCAGCAGTGCCTCAGCGCGTGGCTACACCTTC.

CDR3 sequence (DNA): TGTGCCAGCAGCTTAGCTGGCCAGAAAGAAGCTTTCTTT. Protein product: CASSLAGQKEAFF. The chain combines TRBV11-1 with TRBJ1-1; no definite D call. Germline CDR1 SGHAT, CDR2 FQDESV (reference sequence). There are 13 residues in the CDR3. Trimming took 0 bases from V and 8 from J, leaving 10 bases between them.

This chain links TRBV29-1 with TRBJ2-1; 8 nucleotides line up with TRBD2. Trimming took 8 bases from V and 3 from J; bases not matched to a gene: 12. Per germline, CDR1 SQVTM and CDR2 ANQGSEA. This CDR3 comprises 15 residues. DNA of the CDR3: TGCAGCTTCTCGCGGGGGGCCTCCCACTACAATGAGCAGTTCTTC. Its translation is CSFSRGASHYNEQFF.

V usage is TRBV27 and J usage is TRBJ1-5, with D unclear. The CDR3 loop spans 14 amino acids. V dropped 2 bases and J dropped 3 bases, with 8 bases sitting between them. Germline CDR1 MNHEY, CDR2 SMNVEV (reference sequence). The CDR3 DNA reads as TGTGCCAGCAGTTTAGGGCAGGACAATCAGCCCCAGCATTTT. Translating gives CASSLGQDNQPQHF.

The chain carries TRBV2 and TRBJ2-4; D is unresolved. With 3 bases removed from V and 0 bases from J, the gap between germline ends came to 6 bases. The CDR3 runs 14 residues. The V gene's germline CDR1 is SNHLY and CDR2 FYNNEI. For the CDR3, the DNA is TGTGCCAGCAGTGACGAACTAGCCAAAAACATTCAGTACTTC. It codes for CASSDELAKNIQYF.

This chain joins TRBV2 and TRBJ2-5, with a weak D call TRBD2 (5 bases). Germline V gene sequence: CDR1 SNHLY, CDR2 FYNNEI. Trimming shortened V by 8 bases and J by 5 bases, and 9 bases separated the two germline ends. The CDR3 totals 11 residues. CDR3 sequence: CASLGGETQYF. For the CDR3, the DNA is TGTGCCAGCCTAGGCGGGGAGACCCAGTACTTC. The variable domain in full, completed from reference TRBV2 and TRBJ2-5, reads EPEVTQTPSHQVTQMGQEVILRCVPISNHLYFYWYRQILGQKVEFLVSFYNNEISEKSEIFDDQFSVERPDGSNFTLKIRSTKLEDSAMYFCASLGGETQYFGPGTRLLVL.

This chain joins TRBV28 and TRBJ2-7, with D tentatively TRBD2 (7 bases). The CDR3 sequence is 13 residues long. The V gene lost 10 bases and the J gene lost 2 bases, with 15 bases spanning the gap. Germline assignment: CDR1 MDHEN and CDR2 SYDVKM. The CDR3 DNA sequence: TGTGCCACGACGGGGGGCGGAGCCTACGAGCAGTACTTC. Residues: CATTGGGAYEQYF.

The genes are TRBV7-9 and TRBJ1-5; tentatively, D is TRBD1 (6 bases). Germline-derived CDR1 and CDR2 are SEHNR and FQNEAQ (reference sequence). Trimming cost V 10 bases and J 7 bases, with 17 bases left between them. The CDR3 sequence is 13 residues long. The CDR3 sequence: CATTQGGRQPQHF. DNA for the CDR3: TGTGCCACGACACAGGGTGGCCGACAGCCCCAGCATTTT.

The chain uses TRBV6-5 and TRBJ1-3, with D perhaps matching TRBD1 (5 bases). CDR1 and CDR2 (germline): MNHEY, SVGAGI. Trimming shortened V by 5 bases and J by 4 bases, and 9 bases separated the two germline ends. This CDR3 spans 13 amino acids. CDR3 DNA sequence: TGTGCCAGCAGTCGGCGACAGGGAAACACCATATATTTT. Translation gives CASSRRQGNTIYF.

V and J are TRBV6-5 and TRBJ2-1, with TRBD2 identical over 11 bases. Germline CDR1 MNHEY, CDR2 SVGAGI. This CDR3 region has 15 residues. V lost 5 bases and J lost 3; bases outside the gene matches: 3. CDR3 coding DNA: TGTGCCAGCAGTCTTAGCGGGGGGGGCTACAATGAGCAGTTCTTC. Amino acid sequence: CASSLSGGGYNEQFF.

The chain employs TRBV5-1 and TRBJ2-1, with TRBD1 identical over 8 bases. V lost 3 bases, J lost 7 bases, and 6 bases stayed unmatched. The germline CDR1 and CDR2 sequences are SGHRS and YFSETQ. CDR3 length: 14 amino acids. CDR3 in DNA: TGCGCCAGCAGCTCTGACGGACAGGGAAATGAGCAGTTCTTC. This codes for CASSSDGQGNEQFF. The whole variable domain, filled in from reference TRBV5-1 and TRBJ2-1, reads KAGVTQTPRYLIKTRGQQVTLSCSPISGHRSVSWYQQTPGQGLQFLFEYFSETQRNKGNFPGRFSGRQFSNSRSEMNVSTLELGDSALYLCASSSDGQGNEQFFGPGTRLTVL.

Only a few counts were recorded for this clone. The chain couples TRBV6-6 to TRBJ1-2; the D is unclear. V was pared by 4 bases and J by 0 bases, with 12 bases between. The CDR3 extends over 15 amino acids. Germline V gives CDR1 MNHNY, CDR2 SVGAGI (reference sequence). CDR3 region: CASSSRQTTNYGYTF. Here the CDR3 DNA reads TGTGCCAGCAGTTCTCGGCAGACTACTAACTATGGCTACACCTTC.

The V call is TRBV5-6, the J call TRBJ1-6; TRBD1 matches 9 bases. CDR1 and CDR2 from the germline V gene are SGHDT and YYEEEE. The length of the CDR3 is 15 residues. The V segment lost 0 bases and the J segment 9 bases; nucleotides outside the gene matches: 4. The chain's CDR3 is CASSLETGGSSPLHF. In DNA, the CDR3 is TGTGCCAGCAGCTTGGAGACAGGGGGGTCTTCACCCCTCCACTTT.

The rearrangement links TRBV19 to TRBJ1-3, with a tentative D call TRBD1 (6 bases). There are 15 residues in the CDR3. Trimming stripped 4 bases from V and 0 bases from J, with 10 bases between. Germline loops: CDR1 LNHDA, CDR2 SQIVND (reference sequence). The CDR3 sequence: CASSSDRISGNTIYF. CDR3 bases: TGTGCCAGTAGTAGCGACAGGATCTCTGGAAACACCATATATTTT.

The chain links TRBV9 to TRBJ1-3, with 8 bases that match TRBD1. The V gene's germline CDR1 is SGDLS and CDR2 YYNGEE. This CDR3 is 16 amino acids long. Trimming at V came to 3 bases and at J to 1 base, leaving 6 bases not matched to a gene. CDR3 in amino acids: CASSAPQGASGNTIYF. CDR3 coding DNA: TGTGCCAGCAGCGCCCCCCAGGGGGCTTCTGGAAACACCATATATTTT.

This clone came up a few times. The chain carries TRBV28 and TRBJ1-6, with D tentatively TRBD1 (6 bases). CDR1 is MDHEN and CDR2 is SYDVKM in the germline V gene. The CDR3 covers 15 residues. Deletions cut 6 bases from V and 7 bases from J, with 16 bases between. As DNA, the CDR3 is TGTGCCAGCAGAGCTCTACAGGGTAGCAATTCACCCCTCCACTTT. Translated: CASRALQGSNSPLHF.

The rearrangement joins TRBV16 to TRBJ1-1; 7 bases are a match to TRBD1. Germline loops: CDR1 KGHSY, CDR2 FQNENV. The CDR3 runs to 15 residues. The V gene end was trimmed by 4 bases and the J gene end by 7 bases; junction bases not matched to a gene: 12. The CDR3 DNA is TGTGCCAGCAGCCCAACTATCCTAGGGACAGTTGAAGCTTTCTTT. Translated, it gives CASSPTILGTVEAFF.

The rearrangement uses TRBV7-9 and TRBJ1-2; D gene ambiguous. CDR1 and CDR2 (germline): SEHNR, FQNEAQ (reference sequence). Trimming stripped 5 bases from V and 6 bases from J, with 13 bases between. This CDR3 is 13 amino acids long. The CDR3 bases are TGTGCCAGCAGCCTAGTGGGCCAGGATGGCTACACCTTC. It is translated as CASSLVGQDGYTF.

The chain joins TRBV10-1 to TRBJ2-7, with D hard to call. The CDR3 loop spans 12 amino acids. Germline CDR1 reads WNHNN; CDR2 reads SYGVQD (reference sequence). V lost 6 bases and J 6 bases, leaving 12 bases between the germline ends. Here the CDR3 DNA reads TGCGCCAGCAGCTCAATTTCCGGCGAGCAGTACTTC. This gives the protein CASSSISGEQYF.